What follows are 6 T cell receptor beta chains derived from one specimen sequenced in a study of OX40 agonist ivuxolimab in advanced cancers. Here immunoSEQ multiplex PCR was the method, and the copy in TCRdb shows in-frame clones only, minus some. The sample contains tens of thousands of clones, roughly 86% of which appear only once. The sequences come from CD4+ or CD8+ T cells sorted from blood, collected in a trial of the OX40 agonist ivuxolimab. The receptor source for this set is an adult with an advanced solid tumor such as melanoma, head and neck, liver or kidney cancer.

The chain links TRBV27 to TRBJ2-7; no clear D gene. Trimming stripped 7 bases from V and 6 bases from J, with 13 bases between. CDR1 MNHEY and CDR2 SMNVEV come from the germline V gene (reference sequence). This CDR3 comprises 12 residues. This CDR3 is CASNSRGCEQYF. The CDR3 DNA reads as TGTGCCAGCAATTCGCGTGGCTGCGAGCAGTACTTC.

The chain couples TRBV7-2 to TRBJ2-2; 9 nucleotides agree with TRBD2. The CDR3 has 16 residues. V shed 5 bases and J 2 bases; nucleotides not matched to a gene: 6. The germline CDR1 and CDR2 sequences are SGHTA and FQGNSA. CDR3 amino acids: CASSQQLAGNTGELFF. The CDR3 nucleotides read TGTGCCAGCAGCCAACAACTAGCGGGTAACACCGGGGAGCTGTTTTTT.

The rearrangement links TRBV27 to TRBJ2-3, with 11 bases aligning to TRBD1. J gave up 3 bases and V 5 bases, and 7 bases lay outside the gene matches. CDR3 length equals 16 residues. Germline values: CDR1 MNHEY, CDR2 SMNVEV (reference sequence). As DNA, the CDR3 is TGTGCCAGCAGTGCGGACAGGGGGCGGGCGACAGATACGCAGTATTTT. Protein product: CASSADRGRATDTQYF.

CDR3 protein: CASSFGQARETQYF. Here the CDR3 DNA reads TGTGCCAGCAGTTTCGGCCAAGCACGGGAGACCCAGTACTTC. The genes are TRBV28 and TRBJ2-5; no clear D gene. The CDR3 runs to 14 residues. Germline V gene sequence: CDR1 MDHEN, CDR2 SYDVKM. Trimming left V 3 bases short and J 5 bases short, with 13 bases between.

The V and J genes are TRBV29-1 and TRBJ1-2; TRBD1 matches at 9 bases. V lost 4 bases, J lost 6 bases, and 12 bases stayed unmatched. This CDR3 contains 15 residues. Germline V gives CDR1 SQVTM, CDR2 ANQGSEA. The CDR3 DNA follows: TGCAGCGTTGCCCGGACAGGGGACGTTGAGAATGGCTACACCTTC. Translation gives CSVARTGDVENGYTF.

This clone was observed once. This chain links TRBV7-3 with TRBJ1-2; D remains unclear. The germline gives CDR1 SGHTA, CDR2 FQGTGA. V gave up 5 bases and J gave up 0 bases, with 7 bases separating them. The CDR3 extends over 13 amino acids. CDR3 amino acids: CASSQTANYGYTF. The CDR3 DNA reads as TGTGCCAGCAGCCAGACGGCTAACTATGGCTACACCTTC.